Below are 29 T cell receptor beta chains sequenced from a single sample in a study of blood T cell repertoires in COVID-19. Sequenced by immunoSEQ multiplex PCR; TCRdb stores in-frame clones only, minus some. Here the sample spans about 220,000 clones, about 78% being singletons. Specimen: peripheral blood. These receptors came from a woman aged 65 to 85 with acute or convalescent COVID-19.

Only one count was recorded for this clone. J is TRBJ2-7 and V is TRBV4-1; weak D call: TRBD1 (6 bases). The CDR3 spans 13 residues. The germline V gene has CDR1 MGHRA and CDR2 YSYEKL. V lost 5 bases to trimming and J lost 2 bases, with 10 bases between them. This CDR3 reads CASSGQGTYEQYF. In nucleotides, the CDR3 is TGCGCCAGCAGCGGTCAGGGGACCTACGAGCAGTACTTC.

This clone was counted between two and nine times. V is TRBV11-3 and J is TRBJ2-3; TRBD1 matches at 7 bases. Germline CDR1 SGHNT, CDR2 YENEEA. With V trimmed by 1 base and J by 5 bases, 3 bases remained unmatched. The CDR3 loop spans 14 amino acids. The CDR3 region has the DNA TGTGCCAGCAGCTTAGGACAGGGCCAAGATACGCAGTATTTT. Translated, it gives CASSLGQGQDTQYF. Supplemented by reference TRBV11-3 and TRBJ2-3, the full variable domain reads EAGVVQSPRYKIIEKKQPVAFWCNPISGHNTLYWYLQNLGQGPELLIRYENEEAVDDSQLPKDRFSAERLKGVDSTLKIQPAELGDSAVYLCASSLGQGQDTQYFGPGTRLTVL.

The genes are TRBV5-6 and TRBJ2-5; 8 nucleotides agree with TRBD2. The germline CDR1 and CDR2 sequences are SGHDT and YYEEEE. This CDR3 has 13 amino acids. V was clipped by 2 bases and J by 9 bases; unmatched bases: 6. The CDR3 loop reads CASSFGLAESQYF. The DNA of the CDR3 is TGTGCCAGCAGCTTCGGACTAGCAGAATCCCAGTACTTC.

CDR3 protein: CASSRRGYSNQPQHF. Written as DNA, the CDR3 is TGTGCCAGCAGTCGAAGGGGTTATAGCAATCAGCCCCAGCATTTT. This chain uses TRBV2 with TRBJ1-5, with a tentative D call TRBD1 (5 bases). The CDR3 is 15 residues long. Trimming cost V 5 bases and J 0 bases, with 11 bases left between them. The V gene's germline CDR1 is SNHLY and CDR2 FYNNEI.

The genes are TRBV12-3 or TRBV12-4 and TRBJ2-1, with D possibly TRBD2 on 5 matching bases. The CDR3 extends over 12 amino acids. The ends were cut back, 6 bases at V and 12 bases at J, with 15 bases in the middle. In DNA, the CDR3 is TGTGCCAGCAGCAACCTAGGACTTGGGCAGTTCTTC. Translation gives CASSNLGLGQFF.

The gene calls are TRBV3-1 (or the pseudogene TRBV3-2) and TRBJ1-3; D possibly corresponds to TRBD1 (6 bases). Germline assignment: CDR1 LGHDT and CDR2 YNNKEL (reference sequence). The CDR3 length is 15 residues. The V end lost 4 bases, the J end lost 3 bases, and 13 bases lay between the germline ends. The CDR3 DNA reads TGTGCCAGCAGCCGAACCACAGGGAATGGAAACACCATATATTTT. Its protein product is CASSRTTGNGNTIYF.

The rearrangement joins TRBV7-9 to TRBJ2-2, with D uncertain. Germline V gene lookup returns CDR1 SEHNR and CDR2 FQNEAQ (reference sequence). The CDR3 length is 16 residues. Trimming left V 3 bases short and J 5 bases short, with 16 bases between. For the CDR3, the DNA is TGTGCCAGCAGCTTTAGAATCTCATGGCGGACCGGGGAGCTGTTTTTT. This codes for CASSFRISWRTGELFF. Complete variable domain (other parts from reference TRBV7-9 and TRBJ2-2): DTGVSQNPRHKITKRGQNVTFRCDPISEHNRLYWYRQTLGQGPEFLTYFQNEAQLEKSRLLSDRFSAERPKGSFSTLEIQRTEQGDSAMYLCASSFRISWRTGELFFGEGSRLTVL.

The CDR3 sequence is CASMGTGYTDTQYF. CDR3 DNA sequence: TGTGCCAGCATGGGGACAGGCTACACAGATACGCAGTATTTT. The V gene is TRBV2, the J gene TRBJ2-3, with 8 bases identical to TRBD1. This CDR3 is 14 amino acids long. With 7 bases clipped from V and 2 bases from J, the junction kept 5 bases outside the gene matches. CDR1 is SNHLY and CDR2 is FYNNEI in the germline V gene.

The chain recombines TRBV10-2 with TRBJ1-2; unclear D gene. Per germline, CDR1 WSHSY and CDR2 SAAADI. The V and J ends lost 4 bases and 4 bases respectively, with 10 bases between them. This CDR3 spans 13 amino acids. CDR3 nucleotide sequence: TGCGCCAGCAGTGGTACAGATCTCTATGGCTACACCTTC. Amino acid sequence: CASSGTDLYGYTF.

Only one count was recorded for this clone. The chain recombines TRBV5-1 with TRBJ1-3, with 7 bases matching TRBD1. CDR3 length: 19 residues. V lost 4 bases, J lost 0 bases, and 16 bases stayed unmatched. Germline CDR1 is SGHRS and CDR2 is YFSETQ. CDR3 nucleotide sequence: TGCGCCAGCAGCACGAGGGACAGCTTGATCCGAAGCTCTGGAAACACCATATATTTT. Translating gives CASSTRDSLIRSSGNTIYF.

The chain is built from TRBV6-2 or TRBV6-3 and TRBJ2-7; 8 bases fit TRBD2. V lost 0 bases, J lost 2 bases, and 6 bases stayed unmatched. Looked up from germline, CDR1 is MNHEY and CDR2 is SVGEGT. This CDR3 spans 16 amino acids. For the CDR3, the DNA is TGTGCCAGCAGTTACTCGTGGGTGCGGGGGGCCTACGAGCAGTACTTC. Its translation is CASSYSWVRGAYEQYF.

The V and J genes are TRBV7-3 and TRBJ2-3, with 9 bases matching TRBD2. Germline V CDR1 and CDR2: SGHTA, FQGTGA. The CDR3 length is 18 residues. J gave up 1 base and V 0 bases, and 8 bases lay outside the gene matches. This chain's CDR3 is CASSLTGGTSMGTDTQYF. The CDR3, as DNA: TGTGCCAGCAGCTTAACCGGGGGGACTAGCATGGGCACAGATACGCAGTATTTT.

CDR3: CASSRMGQFGTNTGELFF. CDR3 sequence (DNA): TGTGCCAGCTCACGAATGGGACAGTTTGGGACGAACACCGGGGAGCTGTTTTTT. This chain links TRBV18 with TRBJ2-2; 7 nucleotides agree with TRBD1. The CDR3 covers 18 residues. Germline trimming cut 4 bases from V and 0 bases from J; bases unmatched to any gene: 11. The germline gives CDR1 KGHSH, CDR2 LQKENI. Complete variable domain (other parts from reference TRBV18 and TRBJ2-2): NAGVMQNPRHLVRRRGQEARLRCSPMKGHSHVYWYRQLPEEGLKFMVYLQKENIIDESGMPKERFSAEFPKEGPSILRIQQVVRGDSAAYFCASSRMGQFGTNTGELFFGEGSRLTVL.

This sequence joins TRBV27 and TRBJ2-5, with TRBD1 identical over 12 bases. CDR3 length: 15 residues. CDR1 MNHEY and CDR2 SMNVEV come from the germline V gene (reference sequence). V trimming: 6 bases; J trimming: 5 bases; junction bases outside the gene matches: 7. CDR3 amino acids: CASRQGQGARETQYF. CDR3 coding DNA: TGTGCCAGCAGGCAGGGACAGGGGGCGAGGGAGACCCAGTACTTC.

The genes are TRBV6-5 and TRBJ2-1, with 9 bases matching TRBD1. The germline CDR1 and CDR2 sequences are MNHEY and SVGAGI. This CDR3 region has 15 residues. J gave up 6 bases and V 6 bases, and 9 bases lay outside the gene matches. The CDR3 reads CASRSRTGDLNEQFF. CDR3 DNA sequence: TGTGCCAGCAGAAGTCGGACAGGGGATCTCAATGAGCAGTTCTTC.

The rearrangement uses TRBV25-1 and TRBJ1-2; D ambiguous. The germline V and J ends were trimmed by 5 bases and 7 bases, with 17 bases remaining between them. From germline, CDR1 is MGHDK and CDR2 SYGVNS. This CDR3 region has 14 residues. The CDR3, as DNA: TGTGCCAGCAGTTCGACTATGGGGATGGGTGGCTACACCTTC. Translating it yields CASSSTMGMGGYTF.

The V call is TRBV7-8, the J call TRBJ2-7, with D tentatively TRBD2 (6 bases). CDR3 size: 14 residues. The germline V gene encodes CDR1 SGHVS and CDR2 FQNEAQ. Trimming took off 0 bases at V and 5 bases at J, with 11 bases between the two ends. CDR3 region: CASSLAGGKDEQYV. CDR3 DNA sequence: TGTGCCAGCAGCTTAGCGGGGGGTAAAGACGAGCAGTACGTC.

The chain is built from TRBV3-1 (or the pseudogene TRBV3-2) and TRBJ2-7; TRBD2 agrees at 13 bases. Trimming cost V 4 bases and J 3 bases; bases outside gene matches: 3. This CDR3 is built from 15 residues. Germline CDR1 is LGHDT and CDR2 is YNNKEL (reference sequence). In DNA form, the CDR3 reads TGTGCCAGCAGCCCTGGACTAGCGGGGGTCTACGAGCAGTACGTC. As protein: CASSPGLAGVYEQYV.

This chain connects TRBV29-1 to TRBJ2-1; a possible D gene is TRBD2 (7 bases). Germline V lookup: CDR1 SQVTM, CDR2 ANQGSEA. This CDR3 region has 13 residues. The CDR3 DNA reads as TGCGGGGCCCGGGGGGCTTCATACAATGAGCAGTTCTTC. It translates to CGARGASYNEQFF.

The chain combines TRBV6-1 with TRBJ2-7, with 7 bases that match TRBD1. From germline, CDR1 is MNHNS and CDR2 SASEGT. Trimming at V came to 0 bases and at J to 2 bases, leaving 10 bases not matched to a gene. The CDR3 has 17 residues. CDR3 region: CASSEARVQGLTYEQYF. CDR3 coding DNA: TGTGCCAGCAGTGAAGCGCGAGTACAGGGGCTAACCTACGAGCAGTACTTC.

V usage is TRBV5-6 and J usage is TRBJ2-5, with 7 nucleotides matching TRBD1. The ends lost 0 bases at V and 3 bases at J; junction bases unmatched: 5. In germline, CDR1 is SGHDT, CDR2 YYEEEE. The CDR3 is made up of 15 amino acids. The CDR3 region is CASSLARQGKETQYF. The CDR3 nucleotides are TGTGCCAGCAGCTTGGCTCGACAGGGAAAAGAGACCCAGTACTTC. The full variable domain, completed using reference TRBV5-6 and TRBJ2-5, is DAGVTQSPTHLIKTRGQQVTLRCSPKSGHDTVSWYQQALGQGPQFIFQYYEEEERQRGNFPDRFSGHQFPNYSSELNVNALLLGDSALYLCASSLARQGKETQYFGPGTRLLVL.

The J gene is TRBJ2-1, the V gene TRBV6-1; 9 nucleotides match TRBD2. This CDR3 has 14 residues. CDR1 and CDR2 from the germline V gene are MNHNS and SASEGT. V shed 2 bases, J shed 8 bases, and the junction held 4 bases outside the gene matches. The CDR3 loop reads CASSELSSGDEQFF. CDR3 nucleotides: TGTGCCAGCAGTGAATTATCTAGCGGGGATGAGCAGTTCTTC.

The genes are TRBV11-2 and TRBJ1-4; possible D gene TRBD1, 6 bases. This CDR3 is 14 amino acids long. V was cut by 5 bases and J by 8 bases, with 15 bases left in between. Per germline, CDR1 SGHAT and CDR2 FQNNGV. CDR3 in amino acids: CASSRGGLGEKLFF. As DNA, the CDR3 is TGTGCCAGCAGCCGGGGGGGCCTGGGGGAAAAACTGTTTTTT.

This chain connects TRBV5-3 to TRBJ1-5; 8 nucleotides align to TRBD1. TRBV5-3 is recorded as an ORF, its role being uncertain. This CDR3 spans 19 amino acids. The ends lost 0 bases at V and 2 bases at J; junction bases unmatched: 13. The CDR3 DNA follows: TGTGCCAGAAGCTTGGTTAGGGCAGGGGGCTTTTGCGGCAATCAGCCCCAGCATTTT. Its protein is CARSLVRAGGFCGNQPQHF.

The CDR3 nucleotides read TGTGCCAGTAGTGGGCGGGGGCCGCTTTTCGGCACAGATACGCAGTATTTT. Translation: CASSGRGPLFGTDTQYF. J is TRBJ2-3 and V is TRBV19; a weak D match, TRBD2 (7 bases). V dropped 5 bases and J dropped 1 base, with 19 bases sitting between them. CDR3 length: 17 amino acids. CDR1 is LNHDA and CDR2 is SQIVND in the germline V gene (reference sequence).

The table lists this clone with a few counts. V usage is TRBV6-5 and J usage is TRBJ1-1; the D is unclear. Trimming stripped 7 bases from V and 4 bases from J, with 16 bases between. In germline, CDR1 is MNHEY, CDR2 SVGAGI. The CDR3 spans 14 residues. The DNA for the CDR3 is TGTGCCAGCACCTCCAGGCGGGGAGGCACTGAAGCTTTCTTT. Amino acid sequence: CASTSRRGGTEAFF.

This chain links TRBV2 with TRBJ2-3; 8 bases are a match to TRBD1. CDR1 is SNHLY and CDR2 is FYNNEI in the germline V gene. This CDR3 spans 15 amino acids. The trim removed 6 bases at V and 1 base at J, leaving 6 bases unmatched. The CDR3 here is CASRRQGLGTDTQYF. In DNA form, the CDR3 reads TGTGCCAGCAGGAGACAGGGGCTCGGCACAGATACGCAGTATTTT.

The chain has TRBV10-3 and TRBJ1-1; 9 nucleotides match TRBD1. CDR1 is ENHRY, CDR2 SYGVKD, per germline. The CDR3 spans 12 residues. V shed 10 bases, J shed 10 bases, and the junction held 10 bases outside the gene matches. CDR3 in amino acids: CATSRDRELAFF. The DNA for the CDR3 is TGTGCCACCTCCCGGGACAGGGAGTTAGCTTTCTTT.

This rearrangement joins TRBV11-3 to TRBJ2-1; 8 positions agree with TRBD1. The CDR3 is 14 amino acids. The junction had 4 bases not matched to a gene; V was cut back by 0 bases and J by 9 bases. The germline CDR1 and CDR2 sequences are SGHNT and YENEEA. The CDR3 nucleotides read TGTGCCAGCAGCTTAGAGACAGGGGTTGGTGAGCAGTTCTTC. It translates to CASSLETGVGEQFF.